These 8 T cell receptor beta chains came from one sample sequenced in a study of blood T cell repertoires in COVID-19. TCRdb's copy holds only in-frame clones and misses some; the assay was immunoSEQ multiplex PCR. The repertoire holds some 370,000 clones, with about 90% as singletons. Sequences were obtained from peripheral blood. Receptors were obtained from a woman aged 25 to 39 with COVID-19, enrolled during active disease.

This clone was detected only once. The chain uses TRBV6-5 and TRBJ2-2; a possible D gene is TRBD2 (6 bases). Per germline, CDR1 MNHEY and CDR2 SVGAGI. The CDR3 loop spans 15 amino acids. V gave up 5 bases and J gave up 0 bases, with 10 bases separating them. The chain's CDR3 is CASSRAGSNTGELFF. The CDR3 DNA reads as TGTGCCAGCAGTCGGGCGGGATCGAACACCGGGGAGCTGTTTTTT.

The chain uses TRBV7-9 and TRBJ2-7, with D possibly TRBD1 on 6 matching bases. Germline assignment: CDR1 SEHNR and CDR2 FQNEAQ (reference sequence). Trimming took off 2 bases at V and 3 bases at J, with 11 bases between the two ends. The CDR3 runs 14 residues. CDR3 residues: CASSLLTGGYEQYF. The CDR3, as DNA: TGTGCCAGCAGCTTACTGACAGGAGGCTACGAGCAGTACTTC.

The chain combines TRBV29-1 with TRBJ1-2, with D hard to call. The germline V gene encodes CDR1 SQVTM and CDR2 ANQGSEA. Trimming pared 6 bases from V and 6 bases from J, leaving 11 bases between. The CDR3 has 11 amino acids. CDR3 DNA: TGCAGCGTCGCCCGGTCGGATGGCTACACCTTC. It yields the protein CSVARSDGYTF. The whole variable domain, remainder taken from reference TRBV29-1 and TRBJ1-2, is SAVISQKPSRDICQRGTSLTIQCQVDSQVTMMFWYRQQPGQSLTLIATANQGSEATYESGFVIDKFPISRPNLTFSTLTVSNMSPEDSSIYLCSVARSDGYTFGSGTRLTVV.

CDR3 sequence reads: CASSEVGQGAEGYTF. CDR3 DNA sequence: TGCGCCAGCAGTGAGGTGGGACAGGGCGCGGAGGGCTACACCTTC. This chain joins TRBV10-2 and TRBJ1-2; TRBD1 matches 9 bases. This CDR3 is 15 amino acids long. J lost 8 bases, V lost 2 bases, and 9 bases had no gene match. Germline CDR1 reads WSHSY; CDR2 reads SAAADI.

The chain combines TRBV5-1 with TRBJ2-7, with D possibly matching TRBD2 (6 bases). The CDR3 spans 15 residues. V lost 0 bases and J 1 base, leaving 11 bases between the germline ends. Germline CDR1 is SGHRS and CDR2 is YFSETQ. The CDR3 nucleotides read TGCGCCAGCAGCTTGGGGGTAGGGAGGTCCTACGAGCAGTACTTC. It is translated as CASSLGVGRSYEQYF.

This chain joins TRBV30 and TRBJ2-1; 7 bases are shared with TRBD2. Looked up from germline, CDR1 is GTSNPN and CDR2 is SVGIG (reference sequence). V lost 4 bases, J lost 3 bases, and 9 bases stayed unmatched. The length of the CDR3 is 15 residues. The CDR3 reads CAWMRRGTIYNEQFF. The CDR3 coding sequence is TGTGCCTGGATGCGGCGTGGGACTATCTACAATGAGCAGTTCTTC. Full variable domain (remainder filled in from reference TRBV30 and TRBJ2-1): SQTIHQWPATLVQPVGSPLSLECTVEGTSNPNLYWYRQAAGRGLQLLFYSVGIGQISSEVPQNLSASRPQDRQFILSSKKLLLSDSGFYLCAWMRRGTIYNEQFFGPGTRLTVL.

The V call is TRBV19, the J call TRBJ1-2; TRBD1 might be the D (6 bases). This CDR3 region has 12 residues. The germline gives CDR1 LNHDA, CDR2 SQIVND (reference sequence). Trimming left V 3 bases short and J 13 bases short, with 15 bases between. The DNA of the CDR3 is TGTGCCAGTAGTATCAGCAGGGGAGTCACCACCTTC. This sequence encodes CASSISRGVTTF. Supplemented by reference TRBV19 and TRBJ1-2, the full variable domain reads DGGITQSPKYLFRKEGQNVTLSCEQNLNHDAMYWYRQDPGQGLRLIYYSQIVNDFQKGDIAEGYSVSREKKESFPLTVTSAQKNPTAFYLCASSISRGVTTFGSGTRLTVV.

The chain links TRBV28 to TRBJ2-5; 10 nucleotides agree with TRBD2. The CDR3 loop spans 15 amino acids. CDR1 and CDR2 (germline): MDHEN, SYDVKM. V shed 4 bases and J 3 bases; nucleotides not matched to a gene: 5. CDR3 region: CASSSPLAGKETQYF. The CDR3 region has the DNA TGTGCCAGCAGTTCCCCACTAGCGGGAAAAGAGACCCAGTACTTC.